These 23 T cell receptor beta chains originate from one sample sequenced in a study of cytomegalovirus exposure and HLA in healthy donors. Researchers ran the PCR with 60 Vbeta and 13 Jbeta primers. Data came from immunoSEQ multiplex PCR; TCRdb stores just in-frame clones and leaves some out. The sample records about 190,000 clones, 65% to 85% being singletons. The sample comprised PBMCs. These receptors were collected from a young man in good health and CMV-seronegative.

The V gene is TRBV19, the J gene TRBJ2-2; the D gene is possibly TRBD2 (5 bases). The germline V gene encodes CDR1 LNHDA and CDR2 SQIVND (reference sequence). CDR3 length: 15 amino acids. V was clipped by 1 base and J by 7 bases, with 13 bases between them. For the CDR3, the DNA is TGTGCCAGTAGTATAGGAGCGGCCCATGGCGGGGAGCTGTTTTTT. Its translation is CASSIGAAHGGELFF.

This clone was detected once. This chain joins TRBV19 and TRBJ1-4; TRBD1 is a possible D gene (5 bases). This CDR3 is built from 15 residues. CDR1 is LNHDA and CDR2 is SQIVND in the germline V gene (reference sequence). Trimming took off 7 bases at V and 2 bases at J, with 14 bases between the two ends. DNA for the CDR3: TGTGCCAGTACCACCCGGAGGGGCACTAATGAAAAACTGTTTTTT. It codes for CASTTRRGTNEKLFF. The full variable domain, completed using reference TRBV19 and TRBJ1-4, is DGGITQSPKYLFRKEGQNVTLSCEQNLNHDAMYWYRQDPGQGLRLIYYSQIVNDFQKGDIAEGYSVSREKKESFPLTVTSAQKNPTAFYLCASTTRRGTNEKLFFGSGTQLSVL.

A single count supports this clone. The V gene is TRBV27, the J gene TRBJ1-2; perhaps TRBD1 as D (5 bases). Germline assignment: CDR1 MNHEY and CDR2 SMNVEV (reference sequence). The ends were cut back, 3 bases at V and 3 bases at J, with 14 bases in the middle. The CDR3 has 15 residues. The CDR3 region has the DNA TGTGCCAGCAGTTTTCTAGGGCAGGGCCACTATGGCTACACCTTC. The encoded protein is CASSFLGQGHYGYTF.

The V gene is TRBV5-1, the J gene TRBJ1-3, with a weak D call TRBD1 (6 bases). Trimming left V 4 bases short and J 0 bases short, with 11 bases between. This CDR3 has 15 residues. Germline-derived CDR1 and CDR2 are SGHRS and YFSETQ. The CDR3 reads CASSPTGISGNTIYF. The DNA for the CDR3 is TGCGCCAGCAGCCCAACAGGGATCTCTGGAAACACCATATATTTT.

The gene calls are TRBV14 and TRBJ1-2; 9 positions agree with TRBD1. CDR1 is SGHDN and CDR2 is FVKESK in the germline V gene. There are 15 residues in the CDR3. Trimming cost V 3 bases and J 4 bases; bases outside gene matches: 6. CDR3 region: CASSHPGQGSYGYTF. As DNA, the CDR3 is TGTGCCAGCAGCCATCCGGGACAGGGTAGCTATGGCTACACCTTC.

The chain recombines TRBV19 with TRBJ2-7, with 7 nucleotides matching TRBD1. CDR1 and CDR2 from the germline V gene are LNHDA and SQIVND (reference sequence). The CDR3 extends over 16 amino acids. The V gene end was trimmed by 4 bases and the J gene end by 2 bases; junction bases not matched to a gene: 11. The CDR3, as DNA: TGTGCCAGTAGTAACATGCACCGGGACAGCACCTACGAGCAGTACTTC. It codes for CASSNMHRDSTYEQYF.

J is TRBJ1-2 and V is TRBV7-2; D might be TRBD1 (5 bases). Germline V gene sequence: CDR1 SGHTA, CDR2 FQGNSA. Trimming left V 5 bases short and J 3 bases short, with 13 bases between. The CDR3 length is 14 residues. CDR3 residues: CASSIFTGYYGYTF. DNA for the CDR3: TGTGCCAGCAGCATCTTTACAGGTTACTATGGCTACACCTTC.

The V and J genes are TRBV7-2 and TRBJ2-5; no reliable D call. CDR3 length: 11 amino acids. V lost 5 bases and J 2 bases, leaving 3 bases between the germline ends. Germline V lookup: CDR1 SGHTA, CDR2 FQGNSA. The CDR3 reads CASSAQETQYF. The CDR3 DNA sequence: TGTGCCAGCAGCGCGCAAGAGACCCAGTACTTC.

The chain links TRBV5-1 to TRBJ2-1, with D possibly being TRBD2 (5 bases). Trimming shortened V by 1 base and J by 8 bases, and 13 bases separated the two germline ends. The CDR3 is 14 amino acids. Germline CDR1 is SGHRS and CDR2 is YFSETQ. Here the CDR3 DNA reads TGCGCCAGCAGCTTGATGGTTTCGAGGGATGAGCAGTTCTTC. It yields the protein CASSLMVSRDEQFF.

The rearrangement uses TRBV4-3 and TRBJ2-1; a possible D gene is TRBD2 (6 bases). CDR1 is LGHNA, CDR2 YSLEER, per germline. This CDR3 region has 15 residues. Trimming removed 0 bases from V and 8 bases from J, with 14 bases in between. CDR3 nucleotides: TGCGCCAGCAGCCAAGAACGCCGGGGGTGGGATGAGCAGTTCTTC. It translates to CASSQERRGWDEQFF.

This chain links TRBV28 with TRBJ2-7, with D maybe TRBD2 (6 bases). The CDR3 is 14 amino acids. CDR1 and CDR2 from the germline V gene are MDHEN and SYDVKM. V was cut by 4 bases and J by 2 bases, with 12 bases left in between. CDR3 DNA sequence: TGTGCCAGCAGTTCTCGGGACTTCCCCTACGAGCAGTACTTC. Its translation is CASSSRDFPYEQYF.

This chain uses TRBV15 with TRBJ2-7; D not resolved. The CDR3 is 13 residues long. Trimming stripped 0 bases from V and 4 bases from J, with 7 bases between. From germline, CDR1 is LNHNV and CDR2 YYDKDF (reference sequence). The CDR3 DNA reads TGTGCCACCAGCAGAGATCCCTCTTACGAGCAGTACTTC. Amino acid sequence: CATSRDPSYEQYF.

This sequence joins TRBV29-1 and TRBJ1-3, with D unclear. CDR3 length: 13 residues. V lost 4 bases to trimming and J lost 0 bases, with 7 bases between them. From germline, CDR1 is SQVTM and CDR2 ANQGSEA. The CDR3 here is CSVVVSSGNTIYF. In DNA form, the CDR3 reads TGCAGCGTTGTGGTGAGCTCTGGAAACACCATATATTTT.

The V gene is TRBV9, the J gene TRBJ2-6, with D perhaps matching TRBD1 (6 bases). CDR3 length: 16 residues. Germline lookup yields CDR1 SGDLS and CDR2 YYNGEE. Trimming left V 0 bases short and J 1 base short, with 8 bases between. The CDR3 is CASSVGGGSGANVLTF. The DNA of the CDR3 is TGTGCCAGCAGCGTAGGAGGGGGATCTGGGGCCAACGTCCTGACTTTC.

In this sample, this clone turned up once. The chain links TRBV5-6 to TRBJ1-3; D possibly corresponds to TRBD1 (6 bases). This CDR3 is 17 amino acids long. Trimming removed 3 bases at V and 2 bases at J, with 18 bases between. The germline V gene encodes CDR1 SGHDT and CDR2 YYEEEE. The CDR3 coding sequence is TGTGCCAGCAGCTCCCGAACCAGGGGATTCGCTGGAAACACCATATATTTT. This sequence encodes CASSSRTRGFAGNTIYF.

The CDR3 loop is CASSLVASGGAGVETQYF. In DNA form, the CDR3 reads TGTGCCAGCAGCTTAGTGGCTAGCGGGGGGGCTGGTGTAGAGACCCAGTACTTC. The chain is built from TRBV7-2 and TRBJ2-5; 12 bases map to TRBD2. The CDR3 loop spans 18 amino acids. V gave up 1 base and J gave up 4 bases; unmatched junction bases: 10. The germline V gene encodes CDR1 SGHTA and CDR2 FQGNSA.

The chain couples TRBV14 to TRBJ1-2; TRBD1 matches at 9 bases. The CDR3 spans 13 residues. V shed 4 bases, J shed 8 bases, and the junction held 5 bases outside the gene matches. CDR1 and CDR2 (germline): SGHDN, FVKESK. Here the CDR3 reads CASSRTGAGGYTF. CDR3 sequence (DNA): TGTGCCAGCAGCCGGACAGGGGCTGGGGGCTACACCTTC.

The rearrangement links TRBV7-3 to TRBJ2-3; 13 positions agree with TRBD2. V lost 6 bases, J lost 5 bases, and 5 bases stayed unmatched. The CDR3 totals 15 residues. Germline loops: CDR1 SGHTA, CDR2 FQGTGA. This CDR3 reads CASSLRLAGGDTQYF. CDR3 DNA: TGTGCCAGCAGTCTTAGACTAGCGGGGGGAGATACGCAGTATTTT.

The V and J genes are TRBV29-1 and TRBJ1-2, with 8 positions matching TRBD1. The CDR3 spans 14 residues. Unmatched junction bases numbered 7, after V lost 7 bases and J lost 0 bases. Germline V CDR1 and CDR2: SQVTM, ANQGSEA. DNA for the CDR3: TGCAGCGCCGACCGGACAGGGTCTAACTATGGCTACACCTTC. Translation: CSADRTGSNYGYTF.

The count of this clone is one. The chain links TRBV18 to TRBJ1-4; D unresolved. The germline CDR1 and CDR2 sequences are KGHSH and LQKENI. The CDR3 is 16 amino acids. Trimming cost V 7 bases and J 5 bases, with 20 bases left between them. The CDR3 loop is CASFTTRPRNNEKLFF. CDR3 nucleotides: TGTGCCAGCTTCACCACCCGTCCCAGGAACAATGAAAAACTGTTTTTT.

This sequence joins TRBV7-9 and TRBJ1-2; D possibly corresponds to TRBD1 (6 bases). In germline, CDR1 is SEHNR, CDR2 FQNEAQ (reference sequence). The length of the CDR3 is 16 residues. The V and J ends lost 1 base and 2 bases respectively, with 14 bases between them. The CDR3 here is CASSLGGQGTNYGYTF. CDR3 sequence (DNA): TGTGCCAGCAGCTTAGGCGGCCAGGGGACCAACTATGGCTACACCTTC. Drawing the rest from reference TRBV7-9 and TRBJ1-2, the complete variable domain is DTGVSQNPRHKITKRGQNVTFRCDPISEHNRLYWYRQTLGQGPEFLTYFQNEAQLEKSRLLSDRFSAERPKGSFSTLEIQRTEQGDSAMYLCASSLGGQGTNYGYTFGSGTRLTVV.

The chain links TRBV18 to TRBJ2-5; 13 bases align to TRBD2. The germline gives CDR1 KGHSH, CDR2 LQKENI. V shed 4 bases and J 2 bases; nucleotides not matched to a gene: 7. The CDR3 totals 17 residues. In DNA, the CDR3 is TGTGCCAGCTCACGCATGACTAGCGGGGGGCCGCAAGAGACCCAGTACTTC. Its protein is CASSRMTSGGPQETQYF.

The chain uses TRBV4-3 and TRBJ2-2; TRBD1 might be the D (6 bases). This CDR3 region has 17 residues. Trimming left V 1 base short and J 2 bases short, with 14 bases between. CDR1 is LGHNA and CDR2 is YSLEER in the germline V gene. The CDR3 protein is CASSQGPGHGNTGELFF. The CDR3 nucleotides read TGCGCCAGCAGCCAAGGTCCGGGACACGGAAACACCGGGGAGCTGTTTTTT.